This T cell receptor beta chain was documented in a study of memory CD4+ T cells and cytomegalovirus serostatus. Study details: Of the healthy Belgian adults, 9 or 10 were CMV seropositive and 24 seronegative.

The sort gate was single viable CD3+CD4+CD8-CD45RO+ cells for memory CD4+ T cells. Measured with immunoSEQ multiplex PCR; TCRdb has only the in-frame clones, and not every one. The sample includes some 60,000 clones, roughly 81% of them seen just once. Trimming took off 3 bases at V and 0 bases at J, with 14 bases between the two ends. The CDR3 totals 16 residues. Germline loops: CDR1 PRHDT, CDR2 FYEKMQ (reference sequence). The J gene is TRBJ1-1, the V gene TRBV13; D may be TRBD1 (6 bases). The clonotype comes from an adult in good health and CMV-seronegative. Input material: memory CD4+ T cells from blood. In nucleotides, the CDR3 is TGTGCCAGCAGCTTGGAGGCGGGGGCCATGAACACTGAAGCTTTCTTT. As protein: CASSLEAGAMNTEAFF.